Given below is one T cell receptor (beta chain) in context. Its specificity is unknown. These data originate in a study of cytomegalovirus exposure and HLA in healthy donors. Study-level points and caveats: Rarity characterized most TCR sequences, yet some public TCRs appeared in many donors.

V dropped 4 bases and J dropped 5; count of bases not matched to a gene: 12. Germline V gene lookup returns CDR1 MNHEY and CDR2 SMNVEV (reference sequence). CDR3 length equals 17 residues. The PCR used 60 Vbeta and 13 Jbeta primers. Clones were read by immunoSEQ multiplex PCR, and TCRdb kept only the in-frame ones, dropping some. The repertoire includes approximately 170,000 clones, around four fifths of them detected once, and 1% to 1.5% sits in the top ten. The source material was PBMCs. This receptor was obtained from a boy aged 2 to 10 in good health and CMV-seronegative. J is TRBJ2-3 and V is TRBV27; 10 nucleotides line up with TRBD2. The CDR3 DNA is TGTGCCAGCAGTTGGGATAGTCTAGCGGGAGCGCTAGATACGCAGTATTTT. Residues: CASSWDSLAGALDTQYF.